This T cell receptor beta chain originates from a study of cytomegalovirus exposure and HLA in healthy donors. Study findings and constraints: Most TCR sequences were seen very rarely across donors, but some public TCRs occurred in many. Overall, under 200 TCR beta chains were annotated as cytomegalovirus-associated. Reportedly, cytomegalovirus status was diagnosed with high sensitivity and specificity.

The CDR3 covers 17 residues. With 4 bases clipped from V and 5 bases from J, the junction kept 12 bases outside the gene matches. Comment on this clone: The antigen is unknown.

The protocol was immunoSEQ multiplex PCR, while the TCRdb copy is restricted to in-frame clones and leaves out a portion. The sample holds 70,000 to 95,000 clones, more than 85% seen once. Sequences were obtained from PBMCs. The chain recombines TRBV6-7 with TRBJ2-2, with 8 bases identical to TRBD1. TRBV6-7 is labeled an ORF, and its function is uncertain. The TCR originated in a woman between 25 and 40 years old in good health and CMV-seronegative. The CDR3 DNA sequence: TGTGCCAGCAGTTGCCCAGGGGGCGGTTATGGAACCGGGGAGCTGTTTTTT. It translates to CASSCPGGGYGTGELFF.